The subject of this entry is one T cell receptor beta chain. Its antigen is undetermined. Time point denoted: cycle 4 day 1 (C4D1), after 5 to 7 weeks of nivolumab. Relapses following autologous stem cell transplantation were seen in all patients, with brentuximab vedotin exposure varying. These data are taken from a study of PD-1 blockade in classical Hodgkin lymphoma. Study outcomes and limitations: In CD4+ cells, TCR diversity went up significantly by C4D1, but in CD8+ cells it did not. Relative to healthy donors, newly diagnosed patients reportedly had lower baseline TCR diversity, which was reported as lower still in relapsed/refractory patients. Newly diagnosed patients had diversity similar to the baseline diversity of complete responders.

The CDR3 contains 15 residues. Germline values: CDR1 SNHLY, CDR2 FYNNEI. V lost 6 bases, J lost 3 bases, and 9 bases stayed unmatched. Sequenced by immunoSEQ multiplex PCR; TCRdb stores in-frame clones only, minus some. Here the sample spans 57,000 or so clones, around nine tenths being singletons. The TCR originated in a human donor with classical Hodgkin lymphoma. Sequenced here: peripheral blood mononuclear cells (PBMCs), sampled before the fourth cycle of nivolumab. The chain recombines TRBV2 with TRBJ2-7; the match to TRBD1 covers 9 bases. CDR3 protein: CASSPAGTGFYEQYF. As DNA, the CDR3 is TGTGCCAGCAGCCCCGCCGGGACAGGGTTCTACGAGCAGTACTTC.